This T cell receptor beta chain was sequenced for a study of blood T cell repertoires in COVID-19. Study overall: Acute and convalescent COVID-19 specimens originated in the United States, Italy and Spain. The cDNA or gDNA used as material had been derived from T cells, B-cell-depleted T cells, or PBMCs.

Authors' data handling: Nucleated cell counts were estimated from reference gene primer amplification. This table comes from immunoSEQ multiplex PCR, and its TCRdb copy is limited to in-frame clones, with some not included. The V and J calls and clone size were taken over from that table, and D and trimming were inferred from the DNA. The sample carries more than 130,000 clones, approximately 80% recorded once. Germline CDR1 SGHTA, CDR2 FQGNSA. This CDR3 is built from 15 residues. The V segment lost 6 bases and the J segment 2 bases; nucleotides outside the gene matches: 8. This sequence joins TRBV7-2 and TRBJ2-7; 9 nucleotides line up with TRBD1. The origin of this receptor is a woman older than 75 in a cohort sampled during active or convalescent COVID-19. The sample taken for sequencing was peripheral blood. CDR3 loop: CASRRGQGPPYEQYV. CDR3 sequence (DNA): TGTGCCAGCAGAAGGGGACAGGGACCTCCCTACGAGCAGTACGTC.